This record covers a single TCR beta chain. Antigen unknown. The data derive from a study of T-cell reconstitution after alpha-beta-depleted transplantation in children. Study-level results: Where alpha-beta T cells came from about two months after transplant was reportedly several hundred expanded graft clones. The high TCRbeta diversity at day 60 in some patients came from surviving recipient T cells and thymic progenitors. Diversity and T-cell counts at one year after transplant derived mostly from new T cells.

A library of TCRbeta sequences, prepared with unique molecular identifiers, was generated. TCRdb itself ran the PCR reads through MiXCR, one entry per CDR3 protein. The repertoire consists of hundreds of thousands of distinct CDR3 sequences, with around 17% occurring once and the leading ten covering about 4.6%. Trimming removed 2 bases from V and 7 bases from J, with 9 bases in between. This CDR3 has 12 amino acids. Germline V gene data show CDR1 as LGHDT and CDR2 as YNNKEL (reference sequence). The material sequenced was PBMCs, mostly from graft donor cells, taken 360 days after TCRalphabeta/CD19-depleted stem cell transplant. J is TRBJ2-7 and V is TRBV3-1; possible D gene TRBD2, 5 bases. The TCR comes from a male patient between 10 and 17 years old who had a stem cell transplant for acute lymphoblastic leukemia, so the T cells may come from the graft donor. The CDR3 is CASSQYRGEQYF. CDR3 nucleotides: TGTGCCAGCAGCCAATACAGAGGGGAGCAGTACTTC.